The clone carrying this TCR beta chain was found a few times. What it recognizes is unknown. The CDR3 has 13 amino acids. The junction had 5 bases not matched to a gene; V was cut back by 6 bases and J by 4 bases. Germline V gives CDR1 SNHLY, CDR2 FYNNEI. TCRdb passed the 5' RACE reads through MiXCR, listing each CDR3 protein once. Here the sample spans hundreds of thousands of distinct CDR3 sequences, 5.5% to 7% being singletons. The sample belongs to a study of identical twins. Points from the study as a whole: Insertions ran lower in abundant cord blood beta clonotypes, though not in memory repertoires. Twin-shared out-of-frame alpha sequences showed excess low generation probability.

This same sample was also part of a study on yellow fever vaccine responses in identical twins.

Sequencing was carried out using memory (CD45RO+) T cells sorted from blood. This receptor was obtained from a woman aged 18-29 years in good health. The chain recombines TRBV2 with TRBJ2-5; TRBD1 matches 7 bases. This chain's CDR3 is CASSVDRRETQYF. The CDR3 DNA reads TGTGCCAGCAGCGTGGACAGGCGAGAGACCCAGTACTTC. The full variable domain, its missing parts supplied by reference TRBV2 and TRBJ2-5, is EPEVTQTPSHQVTQMGQEVILRCVPISNHLYFYWYRQILGQKVEFLVSFYNNEISEKSEIFDDQFSVERPDGSNFTLKIRSTKLEDSAMYFCASSVDRRETQYFGPGTRLLVL.